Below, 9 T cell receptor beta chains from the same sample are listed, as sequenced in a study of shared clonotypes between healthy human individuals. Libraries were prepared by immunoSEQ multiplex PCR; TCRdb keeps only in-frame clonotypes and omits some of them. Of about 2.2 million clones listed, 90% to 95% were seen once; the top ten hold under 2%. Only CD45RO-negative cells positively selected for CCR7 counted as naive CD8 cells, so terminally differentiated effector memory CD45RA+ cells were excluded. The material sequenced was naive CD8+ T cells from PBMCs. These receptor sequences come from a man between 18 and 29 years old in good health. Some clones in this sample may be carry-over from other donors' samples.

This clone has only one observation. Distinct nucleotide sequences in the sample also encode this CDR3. CDR3 DNA sequence: TGTGCCAGCAGCTCGTGGACAGGGAGCTACGAGCAGTACTTC. It specifies CASSSWTGSYEQYF. The chain has TRBV7-9 and TRBJ2-7; TRBD1 matches 8 bases. The V gene end was trimmed by 4 bases and the J gene end by 3 bases; junction bases not matched to a gene: 5. CDR1 and CDR2 from the germline V gene are SEHNR and FQNEAQ (reference sequence). CDR3 length: 14 amino acids.

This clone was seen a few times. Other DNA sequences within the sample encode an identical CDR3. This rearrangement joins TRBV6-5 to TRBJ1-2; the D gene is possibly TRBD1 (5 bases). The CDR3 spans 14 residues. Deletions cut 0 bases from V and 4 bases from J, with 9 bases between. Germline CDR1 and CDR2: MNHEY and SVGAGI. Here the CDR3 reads CASSYSEGPYGYTF. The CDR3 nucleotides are TGTGCCAGCAGTTACTCGGAGGGGCCCTATGGCTACACCTTC.

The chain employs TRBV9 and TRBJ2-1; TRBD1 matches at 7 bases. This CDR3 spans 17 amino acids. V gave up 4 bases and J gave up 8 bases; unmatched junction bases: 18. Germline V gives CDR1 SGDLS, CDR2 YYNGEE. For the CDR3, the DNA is TGTGCCAGCAGCACTAGACAGGGTCCCCTTCGTTCGCATGAGCAGTTCTTC. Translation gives CASSTRQGPLRSHEQFF.

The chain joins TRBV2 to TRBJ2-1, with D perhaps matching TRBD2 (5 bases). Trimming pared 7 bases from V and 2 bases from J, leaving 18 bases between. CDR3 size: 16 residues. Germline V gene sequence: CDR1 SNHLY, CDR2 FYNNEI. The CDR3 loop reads CASNLKVTNAYNEQFF. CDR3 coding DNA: TGTGCCAGCAACCTAAAGGTGACTAACGCCTACAATGAGCAGTTCTTC.

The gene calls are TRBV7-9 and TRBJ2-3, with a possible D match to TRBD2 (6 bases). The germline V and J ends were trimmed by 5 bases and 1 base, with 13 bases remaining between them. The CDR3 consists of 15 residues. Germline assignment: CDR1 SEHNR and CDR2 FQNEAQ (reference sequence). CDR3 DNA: TGTGCCAGCAGCCTGTTTAGCGGTGGCACAGATACGCAGTATTTT. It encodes CASSLFSGGTDTQYF.

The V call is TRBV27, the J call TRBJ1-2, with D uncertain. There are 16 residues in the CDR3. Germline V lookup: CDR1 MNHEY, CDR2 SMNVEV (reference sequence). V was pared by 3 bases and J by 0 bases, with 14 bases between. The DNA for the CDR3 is TGTGCCAGCAGTTTTAGGGCCAGACACACTAACTATGGCTACACCTTC. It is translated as CASSFRARHTNYGYTF.

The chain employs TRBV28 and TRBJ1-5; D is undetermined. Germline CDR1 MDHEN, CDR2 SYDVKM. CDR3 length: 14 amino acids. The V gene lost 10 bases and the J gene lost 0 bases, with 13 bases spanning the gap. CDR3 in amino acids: CATGGGYSNQPQHF. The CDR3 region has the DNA TGTGCCACCGGAGGAGGGTATAGCAATCAGCCCCAGCATTTT.

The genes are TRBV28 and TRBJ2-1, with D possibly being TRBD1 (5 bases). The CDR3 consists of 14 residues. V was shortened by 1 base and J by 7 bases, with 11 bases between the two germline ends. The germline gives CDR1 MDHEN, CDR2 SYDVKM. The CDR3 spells CASSLLARVNEQFF. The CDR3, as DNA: TGTGCCAGCAGTTTATTGGCCAGGGTGAATGAGCAGTTCTTC.

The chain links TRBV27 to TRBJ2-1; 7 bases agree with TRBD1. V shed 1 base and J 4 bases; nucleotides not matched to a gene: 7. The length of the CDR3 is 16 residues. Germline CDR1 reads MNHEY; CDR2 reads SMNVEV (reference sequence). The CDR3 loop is CASSLYSGTDYNEQFF. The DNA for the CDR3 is TGTGCCAGCAGTTTATACTCTGGGACAGATTACAATGAGCAGTTCTTC.